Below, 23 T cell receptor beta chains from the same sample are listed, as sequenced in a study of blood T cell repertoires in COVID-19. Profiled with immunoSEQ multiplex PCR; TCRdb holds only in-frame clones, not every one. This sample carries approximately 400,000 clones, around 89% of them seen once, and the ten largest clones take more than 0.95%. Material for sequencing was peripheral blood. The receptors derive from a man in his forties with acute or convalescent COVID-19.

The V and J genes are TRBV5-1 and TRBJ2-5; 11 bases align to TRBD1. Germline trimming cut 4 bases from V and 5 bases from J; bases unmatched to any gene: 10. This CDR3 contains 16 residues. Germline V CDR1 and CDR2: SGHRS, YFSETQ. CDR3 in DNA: TGCGCCAGCAGCCCTCGAGGACAGGGGGCGCTGGAGACCCAGTACTTC. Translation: CASSPRGQGALETQYF.

DNA of the CDR3: TGTGCCAGCAGTCTCCAGAACACTGGAAACACCATATATTTT. Protein sequence: CASSLQNTGNTIYF. This chain uses TRBV28 with TRBJ1-3; D is undetermined. Trimming stripped 5 bases from V and 2 bases from J, with 10 bases between. The CDR3 is made up of 14 amino acids. Germline lookup yields CDR1 MDHEN and CDR2 SYDVKM.

This chain's CDR3 is CATSGERDRANYGYTF. CDR3 DNA: TGTGCCACCAGCGGGGAACGGGACAGGGCTAACTATGGCTACACCTTC. The V gene is TRBV15, the J gene TRBJ1-2, with 9 bases fitting TRBD1. Unmatched junction bases numbered 7, after V lost 5 bases and J lost 0 bases. Germline V lookup: CDR1 LNHNV, CDR2 YYDKDF (reference sequence). The length of the CDR3 is 16 residues.

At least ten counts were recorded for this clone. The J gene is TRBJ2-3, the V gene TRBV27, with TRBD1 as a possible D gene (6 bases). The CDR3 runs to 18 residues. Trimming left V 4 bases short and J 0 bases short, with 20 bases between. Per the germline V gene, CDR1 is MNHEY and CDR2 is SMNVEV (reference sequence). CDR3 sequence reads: CASSSTSGTPRSTDTQYF. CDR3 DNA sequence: TGTGCCAGCAGTTCGACCTCAGGGACACCCCGTAGCACAGATACGCAGTATTTT.

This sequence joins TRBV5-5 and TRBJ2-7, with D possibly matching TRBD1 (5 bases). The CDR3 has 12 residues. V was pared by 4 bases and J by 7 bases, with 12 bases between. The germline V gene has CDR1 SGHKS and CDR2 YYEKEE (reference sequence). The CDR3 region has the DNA TGTGCCAGCAGCCCTCAGGGTAGGGAGCAGTACTTC. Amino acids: CASSPQGREQYF.

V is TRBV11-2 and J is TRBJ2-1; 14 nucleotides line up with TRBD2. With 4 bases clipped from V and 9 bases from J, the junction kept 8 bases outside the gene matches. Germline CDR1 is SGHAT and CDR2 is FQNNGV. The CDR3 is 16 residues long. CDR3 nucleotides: TGTGCCAGCAGCTCGAGACCGGGACTAGCGGGAGTTGAGCAGTTCTTC. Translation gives CASSSRPGLAGVEQFF.

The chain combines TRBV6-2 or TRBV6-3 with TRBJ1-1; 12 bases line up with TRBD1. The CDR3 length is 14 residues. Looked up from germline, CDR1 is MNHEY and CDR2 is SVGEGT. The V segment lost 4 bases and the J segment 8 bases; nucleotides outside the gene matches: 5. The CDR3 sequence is CASSWGQGAAEAFF. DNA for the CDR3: TGTGCCAGCAGTTGGGGACAGGGGGCGGCGGAAGCTTTCTTT.

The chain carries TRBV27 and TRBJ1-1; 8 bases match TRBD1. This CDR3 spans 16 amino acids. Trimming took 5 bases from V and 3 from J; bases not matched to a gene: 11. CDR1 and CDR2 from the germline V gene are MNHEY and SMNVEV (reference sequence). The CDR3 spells CASSGWTGQTDTEAFF. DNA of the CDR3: TGTGCCAGCAGTGGCTGGACAGGGCAGACGGACACTGAAGCTTTCTTT.

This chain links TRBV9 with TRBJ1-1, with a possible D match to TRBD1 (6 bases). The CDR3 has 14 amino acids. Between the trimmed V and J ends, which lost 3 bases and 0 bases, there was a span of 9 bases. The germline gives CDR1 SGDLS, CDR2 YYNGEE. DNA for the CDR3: TGTGCCAGCAGCGAAGGACAGATGAACACTGAAGCTTTCTTT. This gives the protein CASSEGQMNTEAFF. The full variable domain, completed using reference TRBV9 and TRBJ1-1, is DSGVTQTPKHLITATGQRVTLRCSPRSGDLSVYWYQQSLDQGLQFLIQYYNGEERAKGNILERFSAQQFPDLHSELNLSSLELGDSALYFCASSEGQMNTEAFFGQGTRLTVV.

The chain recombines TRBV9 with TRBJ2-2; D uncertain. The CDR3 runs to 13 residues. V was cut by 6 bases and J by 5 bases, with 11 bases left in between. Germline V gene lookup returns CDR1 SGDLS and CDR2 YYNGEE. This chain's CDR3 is CASTPVGTGELFF. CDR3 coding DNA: TGTGCCAGCACGCCCGTCGGTACCGGGGAGCTGTTTTTT.

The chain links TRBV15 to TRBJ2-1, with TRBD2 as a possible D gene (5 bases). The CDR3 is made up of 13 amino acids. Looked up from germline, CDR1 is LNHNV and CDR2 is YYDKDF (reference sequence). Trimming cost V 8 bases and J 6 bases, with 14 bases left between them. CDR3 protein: CATEGRKSNEQFF. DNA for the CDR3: TGTGCCACCGAGGGCAGAAAAAGCAATGAGCAGTTCTTC.

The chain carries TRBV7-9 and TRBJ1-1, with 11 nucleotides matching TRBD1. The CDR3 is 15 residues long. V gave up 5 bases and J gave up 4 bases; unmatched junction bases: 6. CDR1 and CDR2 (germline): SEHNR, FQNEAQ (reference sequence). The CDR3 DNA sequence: TGTGCCAGCAGCCCGCTGGGACAGGGGGGCACTGAAGCTTTCTTT. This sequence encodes CASSPLGQGGTEAFF.

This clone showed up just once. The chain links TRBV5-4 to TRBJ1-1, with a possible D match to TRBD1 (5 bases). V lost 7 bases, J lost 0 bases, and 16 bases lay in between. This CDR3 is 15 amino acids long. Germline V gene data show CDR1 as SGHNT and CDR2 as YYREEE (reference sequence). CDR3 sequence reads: CASCPPGGVNTEAFF. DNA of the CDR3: TGTGCCAGCTGCCCGCCGGGGGGGGTGAACACTGAAGCTTTCTTT.

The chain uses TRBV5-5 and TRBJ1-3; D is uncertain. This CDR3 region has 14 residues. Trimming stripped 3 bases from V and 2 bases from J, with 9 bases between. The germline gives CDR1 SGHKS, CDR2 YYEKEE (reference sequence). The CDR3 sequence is CASSSGLAGNTIYF. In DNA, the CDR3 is TGTGCCAGCAGCTCCGGTTTGGCTGGAAACACCATATATTTT.

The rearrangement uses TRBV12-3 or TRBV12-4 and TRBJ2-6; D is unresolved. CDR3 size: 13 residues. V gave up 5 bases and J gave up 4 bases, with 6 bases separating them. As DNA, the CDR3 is TGTGCCAGCAGTGCGAGCGGGGCCAACGTCCTGACTTTC. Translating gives CASSASGANVLTF.

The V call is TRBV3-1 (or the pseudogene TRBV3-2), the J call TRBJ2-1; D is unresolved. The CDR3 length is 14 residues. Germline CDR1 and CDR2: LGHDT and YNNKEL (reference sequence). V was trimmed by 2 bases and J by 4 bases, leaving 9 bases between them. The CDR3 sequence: CASSQPPVYNEQFF. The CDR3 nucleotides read TGTGCCAGCAGCCAACCCCCCGTGTACAATGAGCAGTTCTTC.

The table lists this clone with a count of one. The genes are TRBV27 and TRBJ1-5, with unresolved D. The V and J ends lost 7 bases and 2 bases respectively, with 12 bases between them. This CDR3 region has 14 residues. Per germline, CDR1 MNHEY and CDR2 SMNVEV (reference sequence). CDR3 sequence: CASMRALGNQPQHF. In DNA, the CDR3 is TGTGCCAGCATGAGGGCCCTGGGCAATCAGCCCCAGCATTTT.

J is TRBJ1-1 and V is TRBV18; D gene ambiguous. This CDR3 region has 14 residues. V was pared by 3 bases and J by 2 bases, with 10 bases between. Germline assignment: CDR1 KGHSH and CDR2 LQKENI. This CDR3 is CASSPTPFNTEAFF. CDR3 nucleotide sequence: TGTGCCAGCTCACCCACACCCTTCAACACTGAAGCTTTCTTT. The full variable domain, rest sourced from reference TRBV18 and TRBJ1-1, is NAGVMQNPRHLVRRRGQEARLRCSPMKGHSHVYWYRQLPEEGLKFMVYLQKENIIDESGMPKERFSAEFPKEGPSILRIQQVVRGDSAAYFCASSPTPFNTEAFFGQGTRLTVV.

CDR3 DNA: TGTGCCAGCAGTAAGCGGGGCCTCCCAGATACGCAGTATTTT. It yields the protein CASSKRGLPDTQYF. The J gene is TRBJ2-3, the V gene TRBV27; TRBD2 aligns across 7 bases. The CDR3 covers 14 residues. Losses at the gene ends were 5 bases for V and 4 bases for J; bases not matched to a gene: 6. In germline, CDR1 is MNHEY, CDR2 SMNVEV (reference sequence).

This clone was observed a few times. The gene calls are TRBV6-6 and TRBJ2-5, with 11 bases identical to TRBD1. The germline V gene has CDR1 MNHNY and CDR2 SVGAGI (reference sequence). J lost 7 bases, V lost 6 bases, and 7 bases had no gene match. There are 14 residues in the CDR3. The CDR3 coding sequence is TGTGCCAGCAGCCGGACAGGGGGCTCGGGGACCCAGTACTTC. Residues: CASSRTGGSGTQYF.

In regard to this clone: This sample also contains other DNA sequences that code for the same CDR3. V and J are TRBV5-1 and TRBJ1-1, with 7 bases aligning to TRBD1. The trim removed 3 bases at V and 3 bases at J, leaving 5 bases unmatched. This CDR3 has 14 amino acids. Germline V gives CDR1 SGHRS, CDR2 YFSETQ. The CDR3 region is CASSSGTAHTEAFF. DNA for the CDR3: TGCGCCAGCAGCTCAGGGACAGCCCACACTGAAGCTTTCTTT.

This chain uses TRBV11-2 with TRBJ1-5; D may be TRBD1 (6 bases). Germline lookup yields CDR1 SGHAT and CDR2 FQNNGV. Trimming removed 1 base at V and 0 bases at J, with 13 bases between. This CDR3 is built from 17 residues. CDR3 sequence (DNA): TGTGCCAGCAGCTTAGGTGTAGGGACACCTAGCAATCAGCCCCAGCATTTT. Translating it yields CASSLGVGTPSNQPQHF.

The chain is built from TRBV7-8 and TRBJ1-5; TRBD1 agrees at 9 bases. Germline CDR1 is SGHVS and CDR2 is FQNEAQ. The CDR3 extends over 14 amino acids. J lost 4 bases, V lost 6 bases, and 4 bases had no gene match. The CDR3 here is CASRVTGGNQPQHF. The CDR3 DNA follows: TGTGCCAGCAGGGTGACAGGGGGTAATCAGCCCCAGCATTTT.